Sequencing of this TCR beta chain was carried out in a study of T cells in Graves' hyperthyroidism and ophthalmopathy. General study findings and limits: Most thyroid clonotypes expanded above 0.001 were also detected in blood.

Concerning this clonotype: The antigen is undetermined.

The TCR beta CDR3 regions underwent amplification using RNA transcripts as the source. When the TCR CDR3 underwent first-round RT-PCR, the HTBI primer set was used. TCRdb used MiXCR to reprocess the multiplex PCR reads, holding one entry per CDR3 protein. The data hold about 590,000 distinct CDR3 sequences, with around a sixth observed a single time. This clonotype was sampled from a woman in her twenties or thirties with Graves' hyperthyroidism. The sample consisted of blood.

CDR3 residues: CASSPGRGWDEQFF. As DNA, the CDR3 is TGTGCCAGCAGCCCGGGCAGGGGTTGGGATGAGCAGTTCTTC. The chain has TRBV7-3 and TRBJ2-1; D might be TRBD1 (6 bases). From germline, CDR1 is SGHTA and CDR2 FQGTGA. The V end lost 5 bases, the J end lost 8 bases, and 16 bases lay between the germline ends. CDR3 length equals 14 residues.